This passage covers 4 T cell receptor beta chains from one sample sequenced in a study of blood T cell repertoires in COVID-19. The repertoire was sequenced with immunoSEQ multiplex PCR; TCRdb's copy has only in-frame clones and lacks some. The table includes some 300,000 clones, 87% detected once. The sample was peripheral blood. The receptors here all came from a man aged 18 to 30 with active or convalescent COVID-19.

V gene TRBV15 combines with J gene TRBJ1-3; D possibly corresponds to TRBD1 (6 bases). V was pared by 2 bases and J by 3 bases, with 11 bases between. The CDR3 has 15 amino acids. The germline V gene encodes CDR1 LNHNV and CDR2 YYDKDF (reference sequence). CDR3 residues: CATSRSGGSGNTIYF. The DNA of the CDR3 is TGTGCCACCAGCAGATCTGGGGGCAGTGGAAACACCATATATTTT.

The V and J genes are TRBV3-1 (or the pseudogene TRBV3-2) and TRBJ2-3, with 9 bases identical to TRBD2. V was clipped by 0 bases and J by 5 bases; unmatched bases: 12. Germline V lookup: CDR1 LGHDT, CDR2 YNNKEL (reference sequence). This CDR3 region has 18 residues. As DNA, the CDR3 is TGTGCCAGCAGCCAAGAGATGGTAGCGGGGGCCTTCGGAGATACGCAGTATTTT. Its protein product is CASSQEMVAGAFGDTQYF.

V and J are TRBV7-6 and TRBJ2-7; 8 nucleotides align to TRBD1. Per the germline V gene, CDR1 is SGHVS and CDR2 is FNYEAQ. V trimming: 5 bases; J trimming: 3 bases; junction bases outside the gene matches: 6. The CDR3 has 14 amino acids. The CDR3 spells CASSPDDRGYEQYF. In DNA, the CDR3 is TGTGCCAGCAGCCCTGACGACAGGGGCTACGAGCAGTACTTC.

This clone was seen more than once but under ten times. V gene TRBV6-1 combines with J gene TRBJ2-3; TRBD2 matches at 7 bases. There are 15 residues in the CDR3. V lost 3 bases and J lost 1; bases outside the gene matches: 4. Germline V gives CDR1 MNHNS, CDR2 SASEGT. CDR3 loop: CASSDGGVGTDTQYF. The CDR3 region has the DNA TGTGCCAGCAGTGATGGGGGGGTGGGCACAGATACGCAGTATTTT.